These T cell receptor beta chains were read from a single sample in a study of blood T cells in healthy people across ages. TCRdb reprocessed the 5' RACE reads via MiXCR and lists one record per CDR3 protein. The table records hundreds of thousands of distinct CDR3 sequences, more than 25% of them present only once. Source material: blood. The receptor source for this set is an elderly woman in good health. The CDR3 runs from the conserved cysteine through the conserved F or W. D genes are given only for firm matches. Expanded clones are given a class, and other clones once, few, many or no size at all.

J | D | size | V | DNA | CDR3
TRBJ1-2 | NA | few | TRBV25-1 | TGTGCCAGCAGTGAAGGTCACTGGGGCTACACCTTC | CASSEGHWGYTF
TRBJ2-2 | NA | few | TRBV14 | TGTGCCAGCAGCGCCGTCCTCACCGGGGAGCTGTTTTTT | CASSAVLTGELFF
TRBJ2-3 | NA | many | TRBV5-1 | TGCGCCAGCAGCCCTAGAGGGGGGGCCAACACAGATACGCAGTATTTT | CASSPRGGANTDTQYF
TRBJ2-1 | NA | many | TRBV18 | TGTGCCAGCTCACCCTTCGACAGATACAATGAGCAGTTCTTC | CASSPFDRYNEQFF
TRBJ2-5 | NA | many | TRBV30 | TGTGCCTGGAGTGTTGGGGGGACACATCTTAAGGAGACCCAGTACTTC | CAWSVGGTHLKETQYF
TRBJ2-5 | TRBD2 | many | TRBV20-1 | TGCAGTGCTAACCTAGCGGGTTGGGAAGAGACCCAGTACTTC | CSANLAGWEETQYF
TRBJ2-3 | NA | NA | TRBV7-6 | TGTGCCAGCAGCTTAGGCGAACTAGTTTCGGCAGATACGCAGTATTTT | CASSLGELVSADTQYF
TRBJ1-2 | TRBD1 | many | TRBV12-3/TRBV12-4 | TGTGCCAGCAGTTTATCCCCCGGGACAGACTATTACACCTTC | CASSLSPGTDYYTF
TRBJ2-3 | TRBD1 | once | TRBV6-1 | TGTGCCAGCATTTCGACAGGGGACACAGATACGCAGTATTTT | CASISTGDTDTQYF
TRBJ2-3 | TRBD2 | few | TRBV9 | TGTGCCAGCAGCACTAGCGGGGGGGCCTCAGATACGCAGTATTTT | CASSTSGGASDTQYF
TRBJ2-5 | NA | many | TRBV20-1 | TGCAGTGCTCTGGGCAGGGAAATTCAAGAGACCCAGTACTTC | CSALGREIQETQYF
TRBJ2-7 | NA | many | TRBV6-6 | TGTGCCAGCAGTTACTCAATCGGGGCGACCTACGAGCAGTACTTC | CASSYSIGATYEQYF
TRBJ1-1 | NA | few | TRBV5-1 | TGCGCCAGCAGCTTGGCCCCGGAACCCGGCACTGAAGCTTTCTTT | CASSLAPEPGTEAFF
TRBJ1-1 | NA | few | TRBV20-1 | TGCAGTGCTTTCGCAGGGACGGTGAACACTGAAGCTTTCTTT | CSAFAGTVNTEAFF
TRBJ1-6 | TRBD1 | many | TRBV20-1 | TGCAGTGCTAGCCCCGGACAGGGAGGATTCAATTCACCCCTCCACTTT | CSASPGQGGFNSPLHF
TRBJ2-6 | NA | many | TRBV7-9 | TGTGCCAGCAGCTCCACCCCTCCGAACTCTGGGGCCAACGTCCTGACTTTC | CASSSTPPNSGANVLTF
TRBJ2-5 | TRBD1 | many | TRBV3-1 | TGTGCCAGCAGCCGGACAGGGGAGTTTGAGACCCAGTACTTC | CASSRTGEFETQYF
TRBJ1-1 | NA | NA | TRBV29-1 | TGCAGCGCTGAAGAAAGTTACGAAGTTGAAGCTTTCTTT | CSAEESYEVEAFF
TRBJ2-4 | TRBD2 | many | TRBV27 | TGTGCCAGCAGTTTATGGAGCGGGGGGGCATCCAAAAACATTCAGTACTTC | CASSLWSGGASKNIQYF
TRBJ1-1 | NA | many | TRBV7-2 | TGTGCCAGCAGCGCCTCGGGACTTACGAACACTGAAGCTTTCTTT | CASSASGLTNTEAFF
TRBJ2-5 | NA | once | TRBV29-1 | TGCAGCGGTCACCCTAGCGATGGCCAAGAGACCCAGTACTTC | CSGHPSDGQETQYF
TRBJ2-3 | NA | many | TRBV5-1 | TGCGCCAGCAGCCCGGGACAAGTATCCGTCGGGGTAACAGATACGCAGTATTTT | CASSPGQVSVGVTDTQYF
TRBJ2-7 | NA | many | TRBV21-1 | TGTGCCAGCAGCAAATTTGGCAGGGTATCCTACGAGCAGTACTTC | CASSKFGRVSYEQYF